Below are 29 T cell receptor beta chains sequenced from a single sample in a study of early T cells in non-severe SARS-CoV-2 infection. MiXCR, run by TCRdb on the 5' RACE reads, gives a single entry per CDR3 protein. The table lists 97,000 or so distinct CDR3 sequences, 10% to 15% of them singletons. The sequencing sample was made of whole blood. The receptors were sampled from an adult who was a healthcare worker with PCR-confirmed SARS-CoV-2 infection or an uninfected control (not recorded which).

This clonotype has a count of ten or more. The V gene is TRBV20-1, the J gene TRBJ2-7; 12 bases are a match to TRBD2. The CDR3 spans 16 residues. Looked up from germline, CDR1 is DFQATT and CDR2 is SNEGSKA (reference sequence). Trimming at V came to 3 bases and at J to 1 base, leaving 7 bases not matched to a gene. The CDR3 sequence is CSASGLAGGPSYEQYF. DNA of the CDR3: TGCAGTGCTAGCGGGCTAGCGGGAGGGCCTTCCTACGAGCAGTACTTC.

This clonotype was observed a handful of times. The chain uses TRBV6-6 and TRBJ1-1, with a possible D match to TRBD1 (5 bases). The CDR3 contains 15 residues. Trimming pared 0 bases from V and 6 bases from J, leaving 14 bases between. Germline V gene lookup returns CDR1 MNHNY and CDR2 SVGAGI (reference sequence). CDR3: CASSYSKEGSAEAFF. CDR3 coding DNA: TGTGCCAGCAGTTACTCGAAAGAGGGGTCCGCTGAAGCTTTCTTT.

This clonotype was seen only a few times. The chain employs TRBV5-1 and TRBJ2-1; 8 bases map to TRBD1. Per the germline V gene, CDR1 is SGHRS and CDR2 is YFSETQ. CDR3 length equals 19 residues. V was pared by 4 bases and J by 2 bases, with 17 bases of the junction left unmatched. The CDR3 nucleotides read TGCGCCAGCAGCATAGACAGGGGAGGTTTAAGTGTCCCCTACAATGAGCAGTTCTTC. The encoded protein is CASSIDRGGLSVPYNEQFF.

This CDR3 is CATSGTGGGEQFF. CDR3 nucleotide sequence: TGTGCCACCTCCGGGACAGGGGGGGGTGAGCAGTTCTTC. The chain is built from TRBV19 and TRBJ2-1; TRBD1 aligns across 11 bases. The CDR3 length is 13 residues. V shed 10 bases and J 9 bases; nucleotides not matched to a gene: 8. CDR1 is LNHDA and CDR2 is SQIVND in the germline V gene (reference sequence).

This clonotype was counted only a few times. The chain couples TRBV28 to TRBJ2-7, with 8 bases aligning to TRBD2. V was clipped by 5 bases and J by 3 bases; unmatched bases: 3. This CDR3 is built from 13 residues. Germline V gene data show CDR1 as MDHEN and CDR2 as SYDVKM. The CDR3 coding sequence is TGTGCCAGCAGTAGCGGGAGAGTCTACGAGCAGTACTTC. Translating it yields CASSSGRVYEQYF.

This clonotype was found a few times. The chain recombines TRBV11-2 with TRBJ2-1; D call uncertain. The CDR3 extends over 13 amino acids. Between the trimmed V and J ends, which lost 1 base and 9 bases, there was a span of 10 bases. Germline-derived CDR1 and CDR2 are SGHAT and FQNNGV. In DNA form, the CDR3 reads TGTGCCAGCAGCTTAGCCCCTATACCTGAGCAGTTCTTC. It is translated as CASSLAPIPEQFF.

This clonotype is deemed medium-sized. The J gene is TRBJ1-5, the V gene TRBV20-1, with a weak D call TRBD1 (5 bases). V gave up 0 bases and J gave up 4 bases, with 10 bases separating them. This CDR3 contains 14 residues. Germline CDR1 is DFQATT and CDR2 is SNEGSKA (reference sequence). CDR3 DNA: TGCAGTGCTAGAGATAGGCAGGGTAATCAGCCCCAGCATTTT. Its protein is CSARDRQGNQPQHF.

The rearrangement uses TRBV28 and TRBJ2-1, with D perhaps TRBD2 (5 bases). The CDR3 is 15 residues long. V lost 1 base to trimming and J lost 4 bases, with 11 bases between them. Germline CDR1 reads MDHEN; CDR2 reads SYDVKM. CDR3 coding DNA: TGTGCCAGCAGTTTATCCGGGATACTTTACAATGAGCAGTTCTTC. This codes for CASSLSGILYNEQFF.

The V gene is TRBV11-2, the J gene TRBJ2-2, with D perhaps being TRBD1 or TRBD2 (5 bases each). The CDR3 is 15 residues long. Germline-derived CDR1 and CDR2 are SGHAT and FQNNGV. V lost 1 base and J lost 9, with 15 bases in between. DNA of the CDR3: TGTGCCAGCAGCTTAGTTAGGATACGGGGCAGGGAGCTGTTTTTT. This codes for CASSLVRIRGRELFF. The full variable domain, in which reference TRBV11-2 and TRBJ2-2 provide the parts outside the CDR3, is EAGVAQSPRYKIIEKRQSVAFWCNPISGHATLYWYQQILGQGPKLLIQFQNNGVVDDSQLPKDRFSAERLKGVDSTLKIQPAKLEDSAVYLCASSLVRIRGRELFFGEGSRLTVL.

This clonotype was observed at least ten times. The chain links TRBV28 to TRBJ1-2, with TRBD1 as a possible D gene (5 bases). V dropped 5 bases and J dropped 5 bases, with 9 bases sitting between them. This CDR3 has 12 amino acids. Germline CDR1 MDHEN, CDR2 SYDVKM. The DNA for the CDR3 is TGTGCCAGCAGTCCCCGACAGTATGGCTACACCTTC. Protein product: CASSPRQYGYTF.

This clonotype has only a few counts. The chain combines TRBV5-4 with TRBJ2-1; D unclear. Trimming stripped 1 base from V and 8 bases from J, with 7 bases between. CDR1 is SGHNT and CDR2 is YYREEE in the germline V gene (reference sequence). The length of the CDR3 is 12 residues. This CDR3 is CASSLNRDEQFF. The DNA of the CDR3 is TGTGCCAGCAGCTTGAATAGAGATGAGCAGTTCTTC.

This clonotype has just a few counts. The gene calls are TRBV11-2 and TRBJ2-7; 9 nucleotides match TRBD2. The germline V gene encodes CDR1 SGHAT and CDR2 FQNNGV. There are 15 residues in the CDR3. V gave up 7 bases and J gave up 3 bases; unmatched junction bases: 10. CDR3: CASTKGGSGSYEQYF. The CDR3 nucleotides read TGTGCCAGCACCAAAGGGGGTAGCGGGAGCTACGAGCAGTACTTC.

The chain combines TRBV28 with TRBJ2-1; no clear D. Germline values: CDR1 MDHEN, CDR2 SYDVKM. Trimming removed 5 bases at V and 9 bases at J, with 8 bases between. This CDR3 is built from 11 residues. The CDR3 here is CASSNRGEQFF. In nucleotides, the CDR3 is TGTGCCAGCAGTAATCGTGGTGAGCAGTTCTTC.

The rearrangement links TRBV2 to TRBJ2-1; TRBD2 aligns across 12 bases. Trimming took 6 bases from V and 4 from J; bases not matched to a gene: 4. Looked up from germline, CDR1 is SNHLY and CDR2 is FYNNEI. The CDR3 loop spans 15 amino acids. The CDR3 loop reads CASRRTSGMYNEQFF. CDR3 nucleotides: TGTGCCAGCAGGCGGACTAGCGGGATGTACAATGAGCAGTTCTTC.

This clonotype appeared a few times. V and J are TRBV7-2 and TRBJ2-1; D is unresolved. CDR1 is SGHTA and CDR2 is FQGNSA in the germline V gene. The CDR3 totals 13 residues. The V and J ends lost 3 bases and 10 bases respectively, with 13 bases between them. The CDR3 protein is CASSFAAAEEQFF. The CDR3 DNA sequence: TGTGCCAGCAGCTTCGCAGCCGCGGAGGAGCAGTTCTTC.

The gene calls are TRBV14 and TRBJ2-7; 8 bases align to TRBD2. This CDR3 is built from 12 residues. CDR1 and CDR2 from the germline V gene are SGHDN and FVKESK. After removal of 8 bases from V and 7 bases from J, the junction contained 7 bases not matched to a gene. The CDR3 coding sequence is TGTGCCAGCTCCGGGGGGGCAAGAGAGCAGTACTTC. This translates into CASSGGAREQYF.

The V gene is TRBV2, the J gene TRBJ2-1; D gene uncertain. Germline assignment: CDR1 SNHLY and CDR2 FYNNEI. The CDR3 extends over 10 amino acids. Trimming removed 9 bases from V and 6 bases from J, with 6 bases in between. This CDR3 is CASWANEQFF. CDR3 in DNA: TGTGCCAGTTGGGCCAATGAGCAGTTCTTC.

This clonotype was seen ten or more times. V and J are TRBV11-2 and TRBJ1-4, with D tentatively TRBD1 (5 bases). Germline V gene lookup returns CDR1 SGHAT and CDR2 FQNNGV. V lost 1 base to trimming and J lost 7 bases, with 13 bases between them. This CDR3 is 15 amino acids long. The CDR3: CASSLGSRDGEKLFF. In nucleotides, the CDR3 is TGTGCCAGCAGCTTAGGCTCCAGGGACGGTGAAAAACTGTTTTTT.

The sample holds a few counts of this clonotype. The rearrangement uses TRBV12-3 or TRBV12-4 and TRBJ2-3; 11 bases map to TRBD2. V gave up 6 bases and J gave up 3 bases; unmatched junction bases: 5. CDR3 length equals 15 residues. In DNA form, the CDR3 reads TGTGCCAGCAGCCCCCCTAGCGGGAGGACAGATACGCAGTATTTT. Protein product: CASSPPSGRTDTQYF.

This clonotype was counted a few times. The V call is TRBV6-1, the J call TRBJ2-4; D is ambiguous. This CDR3 is 14 amino acids long. Germline V gives CDR1 MNHNS, CDR2 SASEGT. V lost 5 bases and J 0 bases, leaving 8 bases between the germline ends. The CDR3 loop reads CASSIHIAKNIQYF. The CDR3 DNA reads TGTGCCAGCAGTATCCATATAGCCAAAAACATTCAGTACTTC.

This clonotype appeared many times. The V and J genes are TRBV7-6 and TRBJ2-4, with D perhaps matching TRBD1 (5 bases). The germline V gene has CDR1 SGHVS and CDR2 FNYEAQ. Trimming stripped 1 base from V and 6 bases from J, with 13 bases between. The CDR3 totals 15 residues. CDR3 DNA sequence: TGTGCCAGCAGCTTAGGGACACTCCCCGGAAACATTCAGTACTTC. It translates to CASSLGTLPGNIQYF.

The chain links TRBV11-2 to TRBJ1-2; D may be TRBD1 (5 bases). This CDR3 has 16 amino acids. Between the trimmed V and J ends, which lost 4 bases and 5 bases, there was a span of 20 bases. Germline V lookup: CDR1 SGHAT, CDR2 FQNNGV. DNA for the CDR3: TGTGCCAGCAGCTCCCACGGGGCCCAGGCCTTTTATGGCTACACCTTC. This translates into CASSSHGAQAFYGYTF.

This clonotype turned up a few times. This chain connects TRBV28 to TRBJ2-1; D is unclear. Deletions cut 6 bases from V and 7 bases from J, with 10 bases between. The CDR3 sequence is 12 residues long. Germline loops: CDR1 MDHEN, CDR2 SYDVKM. This chain's CDR3 is CASRDEVNEQFF. Here the CDR3 DNA reads TGTGCCAGCAGAGATGAGGTAAATGAGCAGTTCTTC.

This clonotype showed up just a few times. The CDR3 loop reads CASSSGQGRMNTEAFF. CDR3 nucleotide sequence: TGTGCCAGCAGCTCCGGACAGGGGAGAATGAACACTGAAGCTTTCTTT. The V gene is TRBV7-6, the J gene TRBJ1-1; TRBD1 matches 9 bases. The V gene end was trimmed by 4 bases and the J gene end by 0 bases; junction bases not matched to a gene: 6. From germline, CDR1 is SGHVS and CDR2 FNYEAQ. This CDR3 is built from 16 residues.

This clonotype has a handful of counts. The chain couples TRBV25-1 to TRBJ2-7; perhaps D is TRBD1 or TRBD2 (6 bases each). This CDR3 spans 15 amino acids. With 2 bases removed from V and 4 bases from J, the gap between germline ends came to 15 bases. Germline V gives CDR1 MGHDK, CDR2 SYGVNS. The CDR3 DNA reads TGTGCCAGCAGTGAACGTGGGGGGCAGATTTACGAGCAGTACTTC. Protein product: CASSERGGQIYEQYF.

In this sample, this clonotype turned up a few times. This chain links TRBV11-2 with TRBJ2-1, with 7 nucleotides matching TRBD2. With 5 bases clipped from V and 9 bases from J, the junction kept 4 bases outside the gene matches. This CDR3 spans 12 amino acids. The germline CDR1 and CDR2 sequences are SGHAT and FQNNGV. The CDR3 DNA sequence: TGTGCCAGCAGCCCCGGGACTATTGAGCAGTTCTTC. Protein sequence: CASSPGTIEQFF.

This CDR3 reads CATRDGSDYGYTF. CDR3 in DNA: TGTGCCACCCGTGATGGGTCTGACTATGGCTACACCTTC. The genes are TRBV28 and TRBJ1-2; D ambiguous. Looked up from germline, CDR1 is MDHEN and CDR2 is SYDVKM. The V and J ends lost 10 bases and 3 bases respectively, with 15 bases between them. The CDR3 is made up of 13 amino acids.

CDR3 amino acids: CASSLSGYTDTQYF. The CDR3 DNA follows: TGTGCCAGCAGTTTATCGGGTTACACAGATACGCAGTATTTT. V is TRBV27 and J is TRBJ2-3, with D uncertain. Trimming took off 0 bases at V and 2 bases at J, with 6 bases between the two ends. Germline CDR1 and CDR2: MNHEY and SMNVEV (reference sequence). The CDR3 spans 14 residues.

This clonotype was seen at least ten times. The gene calls are TRBV5-1 and TRBJ1-1; 9 bases agree with TRBD1. The CDR3 has 13 residues. The trim removed 5 bases at V and 7 bases at J, leaving 6 bases unmatched. Germline CDR1 is SGHRS and CDR2 is YFSETQ. CDR3 nucleotides: TGCGCCAGCAGATACGGACAGGGGAATGAAGCTTTCTTT. Its protein product is CASRYGQGNEAFF.